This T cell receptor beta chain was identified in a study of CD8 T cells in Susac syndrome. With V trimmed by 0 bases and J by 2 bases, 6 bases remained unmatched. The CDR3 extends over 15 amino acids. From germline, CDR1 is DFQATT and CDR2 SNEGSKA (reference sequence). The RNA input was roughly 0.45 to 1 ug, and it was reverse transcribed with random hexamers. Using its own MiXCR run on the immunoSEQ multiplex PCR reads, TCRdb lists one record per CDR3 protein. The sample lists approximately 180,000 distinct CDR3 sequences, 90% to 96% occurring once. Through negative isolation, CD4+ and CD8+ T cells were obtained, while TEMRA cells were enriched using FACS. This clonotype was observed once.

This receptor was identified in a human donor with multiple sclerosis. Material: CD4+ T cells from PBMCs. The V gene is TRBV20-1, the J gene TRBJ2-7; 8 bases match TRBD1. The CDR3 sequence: CSARDGQGLPYEQYF. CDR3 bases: TGCAGTGCTAGAGACGGACAGGGTCTACCCTACGAGCAGTACTTC.